These 11 T cell receptor beta chains originate from one sample sequenced in a study of shared clonotypes between healthy human individuals. Here immunoSEQ multiplex PCR was the method, and the copy in TCRdb shows in-frame clones only, minus some. The sample carries about 2.4 million clones, more than 90% recorded once. Sequencing used naive CD4+ T cells sorted from blood. Subset described: CD45RA+ positively selected. The receptors here all came from a man aged 18 to 35 in good health.

This clone was observed a single time. V gene TRBV25-1 combines with J gene TRBJ2-2; unclear D gene. This CDR3 is 16 amino acids long. Germline CDR1 and CDR2: MGHDK and SYGVNS. Trimming took 3 bases from V and 4 from J, leaving 15 bases between them. The CDR3 reads CASSEGVAEPTGELFF. In DNA, the CDR3 is TGTGCCAGCAGTGAGGGCGTCGCGGAACCCACCGGGGAGCTGTTTTTT.

The CDR3 loop is CASSLEGQVLSGYTF. DNA for the CDR3: TGTGCCAGCAGCTTGGAAGGTCAGGTTCTTAGTGGCTACACCTTC. The genes are TRBV5-4 and TRBJ1-2; D is uncertain. Germline CDR1 SGHNT, CDR2 YYREEE (reference sequence). Between the trimmed V and J ends, which lost 0 bases and 7 bases, there was a span of 16 bases. This CDR3 is 15 amino acids long.

V gene TRBV4-1 combines with J gene TRBJ1-1; 8 bases align to TRBD1. CDR1 and CDR2 from the germline V gene are MGHRA and YSYEKL. J lost 4 bases, V lost 3 bases, and 1 base had no gene match. This CDR3 comprises 13 residues. In nucleotides, the CDR3 is TGCGCCAGCAGCCAGACAGGGGTCACTGAAGCTTTCTTT. This codes for CASSQTGVTEAFF.

The V and J genes are TRBV28 and TRBJ1-2, with unresolved D. V lost 7 bases to trimming and J lost 8 bases, with 20 bases between them. The V gene's germline CDR1 is MDHEN and CDR2 SYDVKM. This CDR3 has 14 amino acids. The CDR3 reads CASTRSGPLSGYTF. The CDR3, as DNA: TGTGCCAGCACCAGAAGTGGGCCTCTATCCGGCTACACCTTC.

This sequence joins TRBV5-1 and TRBJ2-3; 8 nucleotides align to TRBD1. Trimming took 4 bases from V and 1 from J; bases not matched to a gene: 5. CDR3 length: 15 amino acids. Per the germline V gene, CDR1 is SGHRS and CDR2 is YFSETQ. CDR3 region: CASSPATGGTDTQYF. For the CDR3, the DNA is TGCGCCAGCAGCCCAGCGACAGGGGGCACAGATACGCAGTATTTT.

The chain joins TRBV21-1 to TRBJ2-5; the table names TRBD2, a call not compared with the DNA. TRBV21-1 is a pseudogene segment. There are 21 residues in the CDR3. The CDR3 DNA is TGTGCCAGCAGCAAAGTCGCTTCCCCCCCGCCTAGCGGAAGTGAGGGAGAGACCCAGTACTTC. Translating it yields CASSKVASPPPSGSEGETQYF.

This clone occurred a few times. The chain carries TRBV2 and TRBJ1-5, with 8 bases fitting TRBD1. Losses at the gene ends were 1 base for V and 7 bases for J; bases not matched to a gene: 9. The CDR3 runs to 16 residues. The germline gives CDR1 SNHLY, CDR2 FYNNEI. The CDR3 sequence: CASSEGPGGLGQPQHF. CDR3 in DNA: TGTGCCAGCAGTGAAGGGCCAGGGGGCTTAGGGCAGCCCCAGCATTTT.

V gene TRBV25-1 combines with J gene TRBJ2-7, with TRBD1 identical over 10 bases. There are 13 residues in the CDR3. V lost 9 bases to trimming and J lost 3 bases; unmatched junction nucleotides: 5. Looked up from germline, CDR1 is MGHDK and CDR2 is SYGVNS. The CDR3 reads CASIRTGGYEQYF. In DNA form, the CDR3 reads TGTGCCAGTATTAGGACAGGGGGCTACGAGCAGTACTTC.

The chain carries TRBV6-5 and TRBJ2-7; TRBD1 matches 8 bases. With 5 bases clipped from V and 2 bases from J, the junction kept 5 bases outside the gene matches. From germline, CDR1 is MNHEY and CDR2 SVGAGI. This CDR3 has 14 residues. The CDR3 DNA sequence: TGTGCCAGCAGTCGACAGGGGACACCCTACGAGCAGTACTTC. Translated, it gives CASSRQGTPYEQYF.

The chain recombines TRBV30 with TRBJ1-4; no definite D call. The V and J ends lost 0 bases and 8 bases respectively, with 16 bases between them. CDR1 is GTSNPN and CDR2 is SVGIG in the germline V gene (reference sequence). The CDR3 is made up of 15 amino acids. CDR3 bases: TGTGCCTGGAGTGTACCGGGGAGGTTCGGGGAAAAACTGTTTTTT. As protein: CAWSVPGRFGEKLFF.

This sequence joins TRBV19 and TRBJ2-5; 9 bases line up with TRBD2. With 5 bases clipped from V and 1 base from J, the junction kept 5 bases outside the gene matches. The length of the CDR3 is 15 residues. CDR1 and CDR2 from the germline V gene are LNHDA and SQIVND (reference sequence). The CDR3 here is CASSDPAGGQETQYF. The CDR3 bases are TGTGCCAGTAGTGACCCAGCGGGGGGCCAAGAGACCCAGTACTTC. Based on the CDR3 plus reference TRBV19 and TRBJ2-5, the full variable domain is DGGITQSPKYLFRKEGQNVTLSCEQNLNHDAMYWYRQDPGQGLRLIYYSQIVNDFQKGDIAEGYSVSREKKESFPLTVTSAQKNPTAFYLCASSDPAGGQETQYFGPGTRLLVL.